Below are 2 T cell receptor beta chains sequenced from a single sample in a study of cytomegalovirus exposure and HLA in healthy donors. Using immunoSEQ multiplex PCR, the repertoire was profiled, and TCRdb retains in-frame clones only, with some absent. This sample has over 150,000 clones, with approximately 86% found just once. Sequencing used PBMCs. These receptors all stem from a young man in good health and CMV-seropositive.

This chain joins TRBV6-1 and TRBJ2-1; 11 nucleotides match TRBD2. Germline CDR1 MNHNS, CDR2 SASEGT. The CDR3 is made up of 14 amino acids. V trimming: 7 bases; J trimming: 3 bases; junction bases outside the gene matches: 2. CDR3: CASTGLADYNEQFF. The CDR3 DNA reads as TGTGCCAGCACGGGACTAGCGGACTACAATGAGCAGTTCTTC.

This clone occurred once. V usage is TRBV11-3 and J usage is TRBJ2-3, with 7 positions matching TRBD2. The germline gives CDR1 SGHNT, CDR2 YENEEA. Trimming cost V 1 base and J 5 bases; bases outside gene matches: 9. This CDR3 has 16 amino acids. This CDR3 is CASSLGGLVGRDTQYF. DNA of the CDR3: TGTGCCAGCAGCTTAGGAGGACTAGTGGGGCGAGATACGCAGTATTTT.